Sequencing of this TCR beta chain was carried out in a study of CD4 T cells in relation to SARS-CoV-2 and coronaviruses. Study-level background: Convalescent donors were aged roughly 20 to 80, with median around 40 years. The study's findings and limits: Roughly 69% of donors had memory CD4+ clonotypes crossrecognizing SARS-CoV-2 and common cold coronavirus spike.

This clone has only a few counts. Antigen: not known. Data came from immunoSEQ multiplex PCR; TCRdb stores just in-frame clones and leaves some out. The sample yields some 43,000 clones, almost 85% seen once. The CDR3 has 12 residues. V was clipped by 1 base and J by 7 bases, with 8 bases between them. The germline V gene has CDR1 MGHRA and CDR2 YSYEKL. For approximately 10 days, roughly 9.4 x 10^4 sorted CD4+ cells grew with T cell-depleted PBMCs and CEF. This chain connects TRBV4-1 to TRBJ2-7; D ambiguous. The receptor was derived from an adult with COVID-19. The sample consisted of naive CD4+ T cells from PBMCs, cultured in vitro. This sample's subset: naive CD4+ T cells isolated by negative enrichment. This CDR3 is CASSQVAGEQYF. The CDR3 nucleotides are TGCGCCAGCAGCCAAGTTGCCGGAGAGCAGTACTTC.